The rows below give T cell receptor beta chains drawn from one sample of a study of post-analysis software for immune sequencing data. One entry per CDR3 protein results from TCRdb running MiXCR on the PCR reads. The profile covers 750,000 to 950,000 distinct CDR3 sequences, with just over 45% appearing a single time and just under 5% taken by the ten largest. Sequencing used blood. Receptors were obtained from a girl aged 5-17 years with multiple sclerosis. Both conserved end residues are trimmed from each CDR3. D genes are given only for firm matches.

.,TRBJ1-1,TRBV29-1,SGAGLATEAF
.,TRBJ1-2,TRBV2,ASSPGPLRGYT
.,TRBJ1-2,TRBV25-1,ASSDPPQGRYT
.,.,TRBV12-3/TRBV12-4,ASSPPYGWEETQY
.,TRBJ2-1,TRBV11-1,ASSRQDSSYNEQF
.,TRBJ1-1,TRBV5-1,ASSTQGVNTEAF
TRBD1,TRBJ2-3,TRBV29-1,SVTWDRGSDTQY
.,.,TRBV11-1,ASSLVPSASYEQY
TRBD1,TRBJ2-1,TRBV25-1,ASSGAQGRGYNEQF
.,TRBJ1-2,TRBV10-3,AISESSGRTYGYT
.,TRBJ2-1,TRBV2,ASSEAGNSYNEQF